The 24 T cell receptor beta chains given below trace back to one sample, sequenced in a study of early stage breast cancer tumors. The assay was immunoSEQ multiplex PCR, and TCRdb's table has in-frame clones only and misses some. This table has about 58,000 clones, about three quarters appearing once. Sequencing was done on a sample of blood. The receptors derive from a person between 30 and 45 years old with breast cancer.

This sequence joins TRBV29-1 and TRBJ2-2; the D is unclear. Between the trimmed V and J ends, which lost 5 bases and 2 bases, there was a span of 3 bases. The CDR3 runs 11 residues. Germline V lookup: CDR1 SQVTM, CDR2 ANQGSEA. For the CDR3, the DNA is TGCAGCGTTTTCAACACCGGGGAGCTGTTTTTT. Translating gives CSVFNTGELFF.

This chain links TRBV18 with TRBJ1-4, with a tentative D call TRBD1 (6 bases). V lost 3 bases and J 3 bases, leaving 11 bases between the germline ends. The CDR3 consists of 15 residues. Germline CDR1 and CDR2: KGHSH and LQKENI. CDR3 in DNA: TGTGCCAGCTCACCGTACAGGGCGCCTAATGAAAAACTGTTTTTT. Translated: CASSPYRAPNEKLFF.

This clone came up a few times. CDR3 DNA: TGTGCCAGTAGTATAGATCTGGCTAGCGGGGTCTACGAGCAGTACTTC. Its protein product is CASSIDLASGVYEQYF. The chain is built from TRBV19 and TRBJ2-7; 9 nucleotides align to TRBD2. CDR3 size: 16 residues. Trimming took 0 bases from V and 3 from J; bases not matched to a gene: 6. Germline loops: CDR1 LNHDA, CDR2 SQIVND (reference sequence).

In its sample, this clone was seen a few times. The rearrangement joins TRBV30 to TRBJ1-1, with D perhaps TRBD1 (5 bases). This CDR3 is 14 amino acids long. Trimming left V 2 bases short and J 4 bases short, with 14 bases between. CDR1 GTSNPN and CDR2 SVGIG come from the germline V gene (reference sequence). Here the CDR3 reads CAWSPRGLGTEAFF. CDR3 nucleotide sequence: TGTGCCTGGAGTCCTAGGGGTTTGGGCACTGAAGCTTTCTTT. The full variable domain, completed using reference TRBV30 and TRBJ1-1, is SQTIHQWPATLVQPVGSPLSLECTVEGTSNPNLYWYRQAAGRGLQLLFYSVGIGQISSEVPQNLSASRPQDRQFILSSKKLLLSDSGFYLCAWSPRGLGTEAFFGQGTRLTVV.

This clone occurred a few times. The rearrangement uses TRBV18 and TRBJ1-6; D remains ambiguous. The V gene lost 2 bases and the J gene lost 7 bases, with 12 bases spanning the gap. This CDR3 is 15 amino acids long. Per germline, CDR1 KGHSH and CDR2 LQKENI. The CDR3 DNA is TGTGCCAGCTCACCAGAACCAGGCGGGAATTCACCCCTCCACTTT. It is translated as CASSPEPGGNSPLHF.

J is TRBJ2-7 and V is TRBV5-1; 11 nucleotides align to TRBD2. From germline, CDR1 is SGHRS and CDR2 YFSETQ. The V gene end was trimmed by 2 bases and the J gene end by 2 bases; junction bases not matched to a gene: 3. This CDR3 contains 15 residues. Here the CDR3 reads CASSLGLAGPYEQYF. CDR3 in DNA: TGCGCCAGCAGCTTAGGACTAGCGGGTCCCTACGAGCAGTACTTC.

V and J are TRBV6-5 and TRBJ2-7, with TRBD2 matching over 10 bases. The junction had 2 bases not matched to a gene; V was cut back by 2 bases and J by 4 bases. Germline CDR1 reads MNHEY; CDR2 reads SVGAGI. The CDR3 contains 14 residues. CDR3 residues: CASSYASGRYEQYF. The CDR3 DNA sequence: TGTGCCAGCAGTTACGCTAGCGGGAGATACGAGCAGTACTTC.

This chain joins TRBV6-1 and TRBJ1-5, with 10 positions matching TRBD1. V shed 5 bases, J shed 7 bases, and the junction held 8 bases outside the gene matches. The CDR3 totals 15 residues. Germline CDR1 is MNHNS and CDR2 is SASEGT. CDR3: CASSTGTGAGQPQHF. The CDR3 DNA follows: TGTGCCAGCAGTACCGGGACAGGGGCTGGGCAGCCCCAGCATTTT.

The chain combines TRBV27 with TRBJ1-1; perhaps TRBD1 as D (5 bases). The CDR3 spans 15 residues. The germline V gene has CDR1 MNHEY and CDR2 SMNVEV (reference sequence). Deletions cut 5 bases from V and 1 base from J, with 14 bases between. This chain's CDR3 is CASSPGGLANTEAFF. The CDR3 DNA reads TGTGCCAGCAGTCCGGGGGGGTTAGCGAACACTGAAGCTTTCTTT.

The CDR3 loop reads CSAAKAAAGELFF. CDR3 nucleotides: TGCAGCGCCGCCAAGGCGGCCGCCGGGGAGCTGTTTTTT. V is TRBV29-1 and J is TRBJ2-2; D unresolved. The CDR3 covers 13 residues. The V end was cut by 7 bases, the J end by 6 bases, with 15 bases between. CDR1 and CDR2 (germline): SQVTM, ANQGSEA.

The DNA for the CDR3 is TGTGCCAGCAGTTTAACACTCTCTGGAAACACCATATATTTT. It translates to CASSLTLSGNTIYF. The chain combines TRBV6-5 with TRBJ1-3; D is uncertain. In germline, CDR1 is MNHEY, CDR2 SVGAGI. The CDR3 loop spans 14 amino acids. Trimming took off 4 bases at V and 0 bases at J, with 7 bases between the two ends.

V gene TRBV19 combines with J gene TRBJ1-5; a possible D gene is TRBD1 (6 bases). This CDR3 is 18 amino acids long. Germline loops: CDR1 LNHDA, CDR2 SQIVND (reference sequence). V gave up 6 bases and J gave up 0 bases, with 21 bases separating them. CDR3 DNA sequence: TGTGCCAGTAGCCAAGTGCGGGGGGCCCTATATAGCAATCAGCCCCAGCATTTT. Translation gives CASSQVRGALYSNQPQHF. The entire variable domain, with the rest obtained from reference TRBV19 and TRBJ1-5, is as follows: DGGITQSPKYLFRKEGQNVTLSCEQNLNHDAMYWYRQDPGQGLRLIYYSQIVNDFQKGDIAEGYSVSREKKESFPLTVTSAQKNPTAFYLCASSQVRGALYSNQPQHFGDGTRLSIL.

The rearrangement uses TRBV5-5 and TRBJ1-1, with D possibly matching TRBD1 (6 bases). Looked up from germline, CDR1 is SGHKS and CDR2 is YYEKEE (reference sequence). The CDR3 is 14 residues long. V lost 3 bases and J 9 bases, leaving 18 bases between the germline ends. As DNA, the CDR3 is TGTGCCAGCAGCTGGGGAGGGGGACGGATTCAAGCTTTCTTT. This codes for CASSWGGGRIQAFF.

This chain connects TRBV4-2 to TRBJ2-7, with 12 bases fitting TRBD2. The CDR3 length is 17 residues. Trimming removed 0 bases from V and 6 bases from J; junction bases left unmatched: 9. CDR1 is LGHNA, CDR2 YNFKEQ, per germline. CDR3 sequence (DNA): TGTGCCAGCAGCCAAGAAGCCGCTAGCGGGAGGGCGTTCGAGCAGTACTTC. Its protein is CASSQEAASGRAFEQYF.

The chain carries TRBV5-1 and TRBJ2-7; D unclear. CDR3 length equals 15 residues. The ends were cut back, 2 bases at V and 0 bases at J, with 12 bases in the middle. From germline, CDR1 is SGHRS and CDR2 YFSETQ. In DNA, the CDR3 is TGCGCCAGCAGCTTTAGTGCGTCCAACTCCTACGAGCAGTACTTC. Residues: CASSFSASNSYEQYF.

CDR3 amino acids: CASSRDSVLGQYF. The DNA of the CDR3 is TGTGCCAGCAGCCGGGACAGCGTACTCGGGCAGTACTTC. The chain links TRBV6-5 to TRBJ2-7; TRBD1 agrees at 7 bases. The V gene's germline CDR1 is MNHEY and CDR2 SVGAGI. The length of the CDR3 is 13 residues. V gave up 6 bases and J gave up 9 bases; unmatched junction bases: 11.

This clone has just one count. The genes are TRBV5-4 and TRBJ2-7; 9 bases agree with TRBD1. The CDR3 spans 15 residues. J was trimmed by 1 base and V by 0 bases; bases with no gene match: 2. Germline assignment: CDR1 SGHNT and CDR2 YYREEE (reference sequence). DNA of the CDR3: TGTGCCAGCAGCTTGGGACAGGGGGAATCCTACGAGCAGTACTTC. It specifies CASSLGQGESYEQYF.

The rearrangement uses TRBV27 and TRBJ1-1, with a weak D call TRBD1 (6 bases). CDR1 MNHEY and CDR2 SMNVEV come from the germline V gene (reference sequence). The germline V and J ends were trimmed by 3 bases and 1 base, with 18 bases remaining between them. This CDR3 comprises 17 residues. The CDR3 region is CASSFWGPKGGNTEAFF. DNA for the CDR3: TGTGCCAGCAGTTTCTGGGGTCCCAAAGGGGGGAACACTGAAGCTTTCTTT.

The chain couples TRBV4-1 to TRBJ1-1; TRBD1 aligns across 9 bases. V lost 0 bases to trimming and J lost 4 bases; unmatched junction nucleotides: 12. The germline V gene has CDR1 MGHRA and CDR2 YSYEKL. This CDR3 is 18 amino acids long. The CDR3 bases are TGCGCCAGCAGCCAAGACGTAATGGACAGGGGTTTCGGCACTGAAGCTTTCTTT. Its translation: CASSQDVMDRGFGTEAFF.

The chain couples TRBV27 to TRBJ2-1; 7 nucleotides line up with TRBD1. This CDR3 has 13 residues. Trimming removed 3 bases from V and 10 bases from J; junction bases left unmatched: 6. Germline V lookup: CDR1 MNHEY, CDR2 SMNVEV (reference sequence). The CDR3: CASSFQDRREQFF. CDR3 bases: TGTGCCAGCAGTTTCCAGGACAGGCGAGAGCAGTTCTTC.

This rearrangement joins TRBV19 to TRBJ2-7; 13 positions agree with TRBD2. J was trimmed by 0 bases and V by 1 base; bases with no gene match: 0. This CDR3 region has 16 residues. Germline CDR1 LNHDA, CDR2 SQIVND (reference sequence). CDR3 protein: CASSIGTSGSSYEQYF. The CDR3 nucleotides are TGTGCCAGTAGTATAGGGACTAGCGGGAGCTCCTACGAGCAGTACTTC.

The chain couples TRBV5-8 to TRBJ2-3, with D possibly TRBD1 on 5 matching bases. This CDR3 comprises 15 residues. The germline V gene has CDR1 SGHTS and CDR2 YDEGEE. V lost 2 bases, J lost 0 bases, and 10 bases lay in between. The CDR3 protein is CASSLGARSTDTQYF. CDR3 DNA: TGTGCCAGCAGCTTAGGGGCGCGGAGCACAGATACGCAGTATTTT. The variable domain in full, completed from reference TRBV5-8 and TRBJ2-3, reads EAGVTQSPTHLIKTRGQQATLRCSPISGHTSVYWYQQALGLGLQFLLWYDEGEERNRGNFPPRFSGRQFPNYSSELNVNALELEDSALYLCASSLGARSTDTQYFGPGTRLTVL.

The chain has TRBV6-4 and TRBJ2-1; 11 positions agree with TRBD2. CDR1 and CDR2 (germline): MRHNA, SNTAGT. The CDR3 consists of 13 residues. Trimming at V came to 5 bases and at J to 14 bases, leaving 8 bases not matched to a gene. As DNA, the CDR3 is TGTGCCAGCAGTCATCTAGCGGGAGGAAGGGAGTTCTTC. Translating it yields CASSHLAGGREFF.

The gene calls are TRBV7-7 and TRBJ2-3, with D maybe TRBD1 (6 bases). This CDR3 comprises 16 residues. Per the germline V gene, CDR1 is SSHAT and CDR2 is FNYEAQ (reference sequence). Trimming stripped 5 bases from V and 6 bases from J, with 21 bases between. The chain's CDR3 is CASSTLGTKDFDTQYF. The CDR3 nucleotides read TGTGCCAGCAGCACCCTAGGGACAAAGGACTTTGATACGCAGTATTTT.